The 5 T cell receptor beta chains listed next were all sequenced from one sample in a study of T cells in Graves' hyperthyroidism and ophthalmopathy. The CDR3 regions of TCR beta were amplified from RNA transcripts. First-round RT-PCR with HTBI primers amplified the TCR CDR3 region. TCRdb analysed the multiplex PCR reads with MiXCR anew, one entry per CDR3 protein. The data contain about 500,000 distinct CDR3 sequences, 13% to 15% of them singletons. Sequences were obtained from blood. All receptors come from a woman between 18 and 29 years old with Graves' hyperthyroidism.

A note on this clonotype: The junction differs from germline at one of its ends, possibly a read error. V and J are TRBV7-8 and TRBJ2-1; 12 nucleotides match TRBD2. From germline, CDR1 is SGHVS and CDR2 FQNEAQ. The CDR3 has 17 amino acids. The CDR3 region has the DNA TGTGCCGGCAGCTTAGCCCCGGGACTAGCGGGCTACAATGAGCAGTTCTTC. Amino acid sequence: CAGSLAPGLAGYNEQFF.

This clonotype was observed at least ten times. This chain joins TRBV2 and TRBJ2-7, with D possibly being TRBD2 (6 bases). Germline V lookup: CDR1 SNHLY, CDR2 FYNNEI. CDR3 length: 15 residues. Trimming left V 2 bases short and J 1 base short, with 12 bases between. In nucleotides, the CDR3 is TGTGCCAGCAGTGAACCAGGCGGGAAGTCCTACGAGCAGTACTTC. Translation: CASSEPGGKSYEQYF. Supplemented by reference TRBV2 and TRBJ2-7, the full variable domain reads EPEVTQTPSHQVTQMGQEVILRCVPISNHLYFYWYRQILGQKVEFLVSFYNNEISEKSEIFDDQFSVERPDGSNFTLKIRSTKLEDSAMYFCASSEPGGKSYEQYFGPGTRLTVT.

As concerns this clonotype: Sequence at one end of the junction differs from germline and may be a read error. The rearrangement links TRBV7-3 to TRBJ2-2; tentative D call: TRBD2 (5 bases). The CDR3 spans 12 residues. Germline CDR1 is SGHTA and CDR2 is FQGTGA. DNA of the CDR3: TGTGCCAGCAGCCTCGGTCCCGGGGAGCTGTCTTTT. Its protein is CASSLGPGELSF.

This clonotype showed up many times. This sequence joins TRBV9 and TRBJ2-4; possibly TRBD1 for D (5 bases). This CDR3 has 14 amino acids. Trimming pared 1 base from V and 6 bases from J, leaving 11 bases between. Germline CDR1 and CDR2: SGDLS and YYNGEE. CDR3 residues: CASSVKGQGNIQYF. The CDR3 nucleotides read TGTGCCAGCAGCGTAAAGGGGCAGGGAAACATTCAGTACTTC. The full variable domain, rest sourced from reference TRBV9 and TRBJ2-4, is DSGVTQTPKHLITATGQRVTLRCSPRSGDLSVYWYQQSLDQGLQFLIQYYNGEERAKGNILERFSAQQFPDLHSELNLSSLELGDSALYFCASSVKGQGNIQYFGAGTRLSVL.

This chain's CDR3 is CASSYWDLVAGGPGTGELFF. The CDR3 DNA reads TGTGCCAGCAGTTACTGGGACCTAGTGGCGGGAGGGCCCGGAACCGGGGAGCTGTTTTTT. This chain uses TRBV6-4 with TRBJ2-2, with TRBD2 matching over 9 bases. Germline CDR1 is MRHNA and CDR2 is SNTAGT. V dropped 5 bases and J dropped 5; count of bases not matched to a gene: 21. The CDR3 is 20 residues long.